The clone carrying this TCR beta chain was recorded only once. The data were obtained in a study of blood T cell repertoires in COVID-19. Study information: Spain, Italy and the United States supplied samples that represented acute and convalescent COVID-19. Sample material is recorded as cDNA or gDNA derived from T cells, B-cell-depleted T cells, or PBMCs.

The authors' processing: The assay estimated nucleated cells by amplifying reference gene primers. Generated by immunoSEQ multiplex PCR, the TCRdb table keeps only in-frame clones and is missing some. V and J calls and clone size are those listed in that table; D and trimming were worked out from the DNA. The sample contains around 620,000 clones, about 90% of which appear only once. V was clipped by 0 bases and J by 7 bases, with 21 bases between them. CDR3 length equals 17 residues. Looked up from germline, CDR1 is LGHDT and CDR2 is YNNKEL (reference sequence). V gene TRBV3-1 (or the pseudogene TRBV3-2) combines with J gene TRBJ1-2, with D perhaps TRBD1 (6 bases). The source of this sequence is a woman between 18 and 29 years old with acute or convalescent COVID-19. Sequences were obtained from peripheral blood. In nucleotides, the CDR3 is TGTGCCAGCAGCCAAGAGTATCGCCCGGGGGGCAGTTTTGGCTACACCTTC. Residues: CASSQEYRPGGSFGYTF.